This T cell receptor beta chain emerged from a study of T cells in Graves' hyperthyroidism and ophthalmopathy. The study's findings and limits: Ophthalmopathy was separated from stable hyperthyroidism by a 13 V-J model.

The TCR beta CDR3 regions underwent amplification using RNA transcripts as the source. Primed by the HTBI set, a first-round RT-PCR was run on the TCR CDR3. From the multiplex PCR reads, TCRdb called clonotypes with MiXCR, one entry per CDR3 protein. The table lists hundreds of thousands of distinct CDR3 sequences, around 39% of them singletons. The germline V gene encodes CDR1 SQVTM and CDR2 ANQGSEA. The length of the CDR3 is 15 residues. Trimming took 3 bases from V and 7 from J; bases not matched to a gene: 12. In regard to this clonotype: What it recognizes is unknown.

This rearrangement joins TRBV29-1 to TRBJ2-5, with TRBD1 matching over 9 bases. The TCR originated in a man aged 18-30 years with Graves' hyperthyroidism. The material sequenced was blood. The CDR3 is CSVEAGTGSPRTQYF. The CDR3 DNA reads as TGCAGCGTTGAGGCAGGGACAGGGTCGCCAAGGACCCAGTACTTC.